This is a list of T cell receptor beta chains from one sample in a study of T cell repertoires in cytomegalovirus infection. TCRdb reprocessed the reads via MiXCR and lists one record per CDR3 protein. This table has hundreds of thousands of distinct CDR3 sequences, about 5.9% appearing once. The sequenced sample was PBMCs. The receptors derive from a human donor in good health (CMV status not recorded). Some clones in this sample may be carry-over from other donors' samples. Each CDR3 is given with its conserved first and last residue. Each record gives: J gene, D gene, V gene, clone size, CDR3 DNA, CDR3 protein. The D gene is left open where the match is weak. Rows give clone size only sometimes, using once, few, many, or a class for an expanded clone.

TRBJ2-3	TRBD2	TRBV6-6	many	TGTGCCAGCATGGGATCTGGACTAGCGGGGGGACCCACAGATACGCAGTATTTT	CASMGSGLAGGPTDTQYF
TRBJ2-3	NA	TRBV15	many	TGTGCCACCAGCAGAGGGTCTAGCACAGATACGCAGTATTTT	CATSRGSSTDTQYF
TRBJ1-1	TRBD1	TRBV5-6	many	TGTGCCAGCAGCGCTCCGGGACAGGGGGCTACTGAAGCTTTCTTT	CASSAPGQGATEAFF
TRBJ2-5	TRBD1	TRBV20-1	many	TGCAGTGCTAGAGATGGGACAGGGGCCCAAGAGACCCAGTACTTC	CSARDGTGAQETQYF
TRBJ1-2	TRBD1	TRBV29-1	many	TGCAGCGTGGGGACAGGGGAGGATGAGCGCTATGGCTACACCTTC	CSVGTGEDERYGYTF
TRBJ2-2	TRBD1	TRBV6-2/TRBV6-3	many	TGTGCCAGCAGTTACTCGACTGGACAGGGGGCCGGGGAGCTGTTTTTT	CASSYSTGQGAGELFF
TRBJ2-7	NA	TRBV29-1	many	TGCAGCGTTGGGTCCTACGAGCAGTACTTC	CSVGSYEQYF
TRBJ1-5	TRBD1	TRBV7-2	many	TGTGCCAGCAGCTTAGATGGGACAGGGTGGTTGAATCAGCCCCAGCATTTT	CASSLDGTGWLNQPQHF
TRBJ2-1	NA	TRBV7-2	many	TGTGCCAGCAGCTTAACCCCGGGGAACATCCCCTACAATGAGCAGTTCTTC	CASSLTPGNIPYNEQFF
TRBJ2-1	TRBD1	TRBV29-1	few	TGCAGCGTGAAACAGGGGGCCTCCTACAATGAGCAGTTCTTC	CSVKQGASYNEQFF
TRBJ1-4	NA	TRBV30	many	TGTGCCTGGAGTGTTAACGGCCCTTTTGGTAATGAAAAACTGTTTTTT	CAWSVNGPFGNEKLFF
TRBJ2-1	NA	TRBV12-3/TRBV12-4	many	TGTGCCAGCAGTTTAAGTCACAGCAGCGAGCAGTTCTTC	CASSLSHSSEQFF
TRBJ2-6	TRBD1	TRBV10-3	many	TGTGCCATCAGTGATAGGACAGGGGAGGCTTCGGGTGGGGCCAACGTCCTGACTTTC	CAISDRTGEASGGANVLTF
TRBJ1-2	TRBD1	TRBV12-3/TRBV12-4	many	TGTGCCAGCAGTCCCCTCCACCGGACAGGGAGCGGCTATGGCTACACCTTC	CASSPLHRTGSGYGYTF
TRBJ2-2	NA	TRBV30	many	TGTGCCTGGAGTGCCGGGCCGCGGGAGCTGTTTTTT	CAWSAGPRELFF
TRBJ2-7	NA	TRBV19	many	TGTGCCAGTCAGGGACTTTGGCTCTACGAGCAGTACTTC	CASQGLWLYEQYF
TRBJ1-1	NA	TRBV27	NA	TGTGCCAGCAGTTTAGTCGGCAGACGCTCGAACACTGAAGCTTTCTTT	CASSLVGRRSNTEAFF
TRBJ1-1	NA	TRBV20-1	NA	TGCAGTGCTAGACTGGCAGGAGGCTCCAACGCTGAAGCTTTCTTT	CSARLAGGSNAEAFF
TRBJ2-1	NA	TRBV30	NA	TGTGCCTGGGGTCCGCCGGCGGGTGAGCAGTTCTTC	CAWGPPAGEQFF
TRBJ2-7	NA	TRBV7-2	many	TGTGCCAGCAGCTCGGACGGAACCTCCTACGAGCAGTACTTC	CASSSDGTSYEQYF
TRBJ1-5	NA	TRBV7-2	many	TGTGCCAGCAGTGGGGGAATTGGTCAGCCCCAGCATTTT	CASSGGIGQPQHF
TRBJ2-7	NA	TRBV4-3	many	TGCGCCAGTTCTCCGACGGGAACAGCCTACGAGCAGTACTTC	CASSPTGTAYEQYF
TRBJ2-7	NA	TRBV6-6	NA	TGTGCCAGCAGTTTCGTGGGGTCGGGCTACGAGCAGTACTTC	CASSFVGSGYEQYF
TRBJ1-6	NA	TRBV5-1	many	TGCGCCAGCAGCTTGGGAGGTGGAGGTTTAGCACCCCTCCACTTT	CASSLGGGGLAPLHF
TRBJ1-1	TRBD1	TRBV19	many	TGTGCCAGTAGTATTCAGGGGGGTGTGACTGAAGCTTTCTTT	CASSIQGGVTEAFF
TRBJ2-7	NA	TRBV20-1	many	TGCAGTGCTAGCCCCGGCTACGAGCAGTACTTC	CSASPGYEQYF
TRBJ2-3	TRBD2	TRBV20-1	few	TGCAGTGCTAACCTAGCGGGGTTCACAGATACGCAGTATTTT	CSANLAGFTDTQYF
TRBJ2-3	NA	TRBV11-1	many	TGTGCCAGCAGCTTAGCGCGGACTCCCAACACAGATACGCAGTATTTT	CASSLARTPNTDTQYF
TRBJ1-1	NA	TRBV6-2/TRBV6-3	many	TGTGCCAGCAGTTACAAGGCCTTGAACACTGAAGCTTTCTTT	CASSYKALNTEAFF
TRBJ2-6	NA	TRBV7-9	many	TGTGCCAGCAGCCCCGGACAGTCTGGGGCCAACGTCCTGACTTTC	CASSPGQSGANVLTF
TRBJ2-1	NA	TRBV10-3	many	TGTGCCATCAAAAGTACAGAAGACAATGAGCAGTTCTTC	CAIKSTEDNEQFF
TRBJ2-5	NA	TRBV20-1	few	TGCAGTGCTAGTTTAGGGGTTCAAGAGACCCAGTACTTC	CSASLGVQETQYF
TRBJ2-7	TRBD1	TRBV7-8	NA	TGTGCCAGTTCGGGACAGGGGACTACCTCCTACGAGCAGTACTTC	CASSGQGTTSYEQYF
TRBJ2-5	TRBD1	TRBV7-8	many	TGTGCCAGCAGCTTGATTAGGGACAGGGGGCCGAAAGAGACCCAGTACTTC	CASSLIRDRGPKETQYF
TRBJ1-1	NA	TRBV6-2/TRBV6-3	many	TGTGCCAGCGTCGGCTTCCAAGTTACTGAAGCTTTCTTT	CASVGFQVTEAFF
TRBJ2-1	NA	TRBV6-2/TRBV6-3	many	TGTGCCAGCAGTTACTGGGGTACGATGGAGCAGTTCTTC	CASSYWGTMEQFF
TRBJ1-5	TRBD1	TRBV2	NA	TGTGCCAGCAGTAAAACAGGGGGCGAAAATCAGCCCCAGCATTTT	CASSKTGGENQPQHF
TRBJ2-7	NA	TRBV20-1	many	TGCAGTGCCAAAAGGGCAGGGAACGGAGTATGGGGCGAGCAGTACTTC	CSAKRAGNGVWGEQYF
TRBJ1-1	NA	TRBV5-1	many	TGCGCCAGCAGCTCCGGCTGGGCCCAAAACACTGAAGCTTTCTTT	CASSSGWAQNTEAFF